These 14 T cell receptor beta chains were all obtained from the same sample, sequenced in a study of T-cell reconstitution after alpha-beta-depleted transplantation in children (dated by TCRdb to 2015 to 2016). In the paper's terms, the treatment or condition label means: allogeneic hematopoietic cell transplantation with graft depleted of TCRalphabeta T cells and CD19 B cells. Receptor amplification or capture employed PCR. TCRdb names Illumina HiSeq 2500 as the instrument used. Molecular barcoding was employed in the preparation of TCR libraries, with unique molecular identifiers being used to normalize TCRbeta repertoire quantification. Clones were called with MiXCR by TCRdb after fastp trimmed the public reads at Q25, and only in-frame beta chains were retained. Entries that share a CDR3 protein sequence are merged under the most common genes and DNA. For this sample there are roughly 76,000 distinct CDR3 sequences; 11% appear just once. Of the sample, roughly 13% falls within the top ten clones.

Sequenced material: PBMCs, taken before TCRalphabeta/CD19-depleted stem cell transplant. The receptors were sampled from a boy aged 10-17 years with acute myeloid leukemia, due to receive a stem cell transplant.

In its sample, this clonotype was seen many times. CDR3 region: CSAPFQVNTGELFF. The CDR3 coding sequence is TGCAGTGCCCCATTTCAGGTGAACACCGGGGAGCTGTTTTTT. The J gene is TRBJ2-2, the V gene TRBV20-1; D is unresolved. Germline lookup yields CDR1 DFQATT and CDR2 SNEGSKA (reference sequence). V lost 6 bases and J lost 1, with 12 bases in between. This CDR3 contains 14 residues.

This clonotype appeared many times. This chain's CDR3 is CSARDGSGARYTF. CDR3 nucleotide sequence: TGCAGTGCTAGAGACGGGTCAGGGGCACGCTACACCTTC. The gene calls are TRBV20-1 and TRBJ1-2; a possible D gene is TRBD1 (6 bases). Germline V gene lookup returns CDR1 DFQATT and CDR2 SNEGSKA (reference sequence). V gave up 0 bases and J gave up 9 bases, with 14 bases separating them. This CDR3 is built from 13 residues.

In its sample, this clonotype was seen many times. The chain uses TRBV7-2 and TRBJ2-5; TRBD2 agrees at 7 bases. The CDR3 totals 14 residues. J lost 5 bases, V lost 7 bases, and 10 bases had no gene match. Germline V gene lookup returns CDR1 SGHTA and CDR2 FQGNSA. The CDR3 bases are TGTGCCAGCAACCCTCGCGGGGGATGGGAGACCCAGTACTTC. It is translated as CASNPRGGWETQYF.

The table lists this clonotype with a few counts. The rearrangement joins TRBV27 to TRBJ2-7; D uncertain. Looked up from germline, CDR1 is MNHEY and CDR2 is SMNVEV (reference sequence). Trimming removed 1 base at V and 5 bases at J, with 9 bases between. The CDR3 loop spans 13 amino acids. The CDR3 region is CASSLYDYNEQYF. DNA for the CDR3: TGTGCCAGCAGTTTATACGATTACAACGAGCAGTACTTC.

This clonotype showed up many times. The CDR3 here is CASSLRGWGAGRSGEQFF. For the CDR3, the DNA is TGTGCCAGCAGCTTAAGGGGGTGGGGAGCGGGAAGGTCTGGTGAGCAGTTCTTC. The gene calls are TRBV7-3 and TRBJ2-1, with TRBD2 identical over 7 bases. Germline V gives CDR1 SGHTA, CDR2 FQGTGA. V shed 1 base and J 9 bases; nucleotides not matched to a gene: 18. The CDR3 covers 18 residues.

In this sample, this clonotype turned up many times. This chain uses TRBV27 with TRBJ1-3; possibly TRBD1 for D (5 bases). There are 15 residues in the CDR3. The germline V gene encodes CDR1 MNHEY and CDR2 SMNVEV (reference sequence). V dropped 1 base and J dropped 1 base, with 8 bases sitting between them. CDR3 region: CASSLYGTSGNTIYF. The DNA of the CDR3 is TGTGCCAGCAGTTTATATGGGACGTCTGGAAACACCATATATTTT.

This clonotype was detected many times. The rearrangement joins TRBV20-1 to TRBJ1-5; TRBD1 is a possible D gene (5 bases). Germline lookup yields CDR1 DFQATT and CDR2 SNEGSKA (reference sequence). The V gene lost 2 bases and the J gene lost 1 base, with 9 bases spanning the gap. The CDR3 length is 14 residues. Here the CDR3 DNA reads TGCAGTGCTAGAATGCAGGGAAGCAATCAGCCCCAGCATTTT. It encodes CSARMQGSNQPQHF.

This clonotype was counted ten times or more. Here the CDR3 reads CASSLRAASGSTYEQYF. DNA for the CDR3: TGTGCCAGCAGTCTCCGGGCGGCTAGCGGCTCCACCTACGAGCAGTACTTC. This sequence joins TRBV12-3 or TRBV12-4 and TRBJ2-7; TRBD2 matches at 7 bases. With V trimmed by 5 bases and J by 2 bases, 15 bases remained unmatched. This CDR3 spans 17 amino acids.

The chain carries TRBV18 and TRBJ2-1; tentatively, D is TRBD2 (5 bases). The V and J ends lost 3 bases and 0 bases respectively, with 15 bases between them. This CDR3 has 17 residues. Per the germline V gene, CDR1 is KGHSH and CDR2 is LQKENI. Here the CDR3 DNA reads TGTGCCAGCTCACCGAACCGGGCGGGCCTCTCCTACAATGAGCAGTTCTTC. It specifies CASSPNRAGLSYNEQFF.

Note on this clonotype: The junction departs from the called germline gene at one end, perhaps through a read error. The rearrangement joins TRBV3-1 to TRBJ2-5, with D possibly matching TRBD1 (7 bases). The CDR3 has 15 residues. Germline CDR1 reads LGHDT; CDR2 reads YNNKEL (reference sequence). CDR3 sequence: CASSLRQGWGETPYF. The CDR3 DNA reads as TGTGCCAGCAGCCTCCGACAGGGTTGGGGGGAGACCCCGTACTTC.

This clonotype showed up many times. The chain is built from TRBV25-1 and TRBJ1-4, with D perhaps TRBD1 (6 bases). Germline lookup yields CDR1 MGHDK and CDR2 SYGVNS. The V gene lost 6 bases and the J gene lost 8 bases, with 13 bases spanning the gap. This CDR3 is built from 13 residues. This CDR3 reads CASRGTLGEKLFF. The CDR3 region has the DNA TGTGCCAGCAGAGGGACATTGGGCGAAAAACTGTTTTTT.

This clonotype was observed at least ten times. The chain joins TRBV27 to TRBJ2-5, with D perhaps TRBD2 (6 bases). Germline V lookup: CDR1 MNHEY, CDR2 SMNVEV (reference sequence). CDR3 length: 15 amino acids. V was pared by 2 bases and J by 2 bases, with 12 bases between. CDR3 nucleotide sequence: TGTGCCAGCAGTTTAAATAGGGGAGGACAAGAGACCCAGTACTTC. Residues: CASSLNRGGQETQYF.

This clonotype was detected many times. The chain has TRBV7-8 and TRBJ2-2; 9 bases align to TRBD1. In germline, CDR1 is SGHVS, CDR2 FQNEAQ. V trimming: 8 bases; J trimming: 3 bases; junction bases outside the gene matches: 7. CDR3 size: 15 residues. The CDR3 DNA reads TGTGCCAGCCTCCCCGGGACAGGGTACACCGGGGAGCTGTTTTTT. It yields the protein CASLPGTGYTGELFF.

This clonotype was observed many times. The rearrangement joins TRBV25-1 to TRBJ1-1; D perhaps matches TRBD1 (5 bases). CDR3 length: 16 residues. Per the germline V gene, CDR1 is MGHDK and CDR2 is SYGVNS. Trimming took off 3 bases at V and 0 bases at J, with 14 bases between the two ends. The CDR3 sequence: CASSDPGTGMNTEAFF. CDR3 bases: TGTGCCAGCAGTGATCCCGGGACGGGGATGAACACTGAAGCTTTCTTT.